A single sample is the source of the 18 T cell receptor beta chains below, sequenced in a study of blood T cell repertoires in COVID-19 (dated by TCRdb to the early 2020s). The protocol used for the library was the immunoSEQ multiplex PCR assay. TCRdb carries this immuneACCESS record with in-frame sequences only. Its versions omit some clonotypes, under half of them owing to an unresolved V gene in the studies checked, with the rest unexplained. The sample records 130,000 or so clones, roughly 78% of which are singletons. Roughly 16% of the sample comes from the top ten. Sequencing input: peripheral blood. The source of these receptors is a man in his 60s with active or convalescent COVID-19.

The chain couples TRBV29-1 to TRBJ2-7; 9 bases agree with TRBD1. Germline trimming cut 6 bases from V and 1 base from J; bases unmatched to any gene: 13. Germline CDR1 is SQVTM and CDR2 is ANQGSEA. CDR3 length: 16 residues. The CDR3 is CSVAQRDRAWSYEQYF. The CDR3 DNA sequence: TGCAGCGTGGCCCAACGGGACAGGGCTTGGTCCTACGAGCAGTACTTC.

The rearrangement links TRBV2 to TRBJ1-2; no firm D call. V was shortened by 5 bases and J by 0 bases, with 4 bases between the two germline ends. This CDR3 contains 12 residues. CDR1 SNHLY and CDR2 FYNNEI come from the germline V gene. CDR3 nucleotides: TGTGCCAGCAGTTTAGCTAACTATGGCTACACCTTC. It translates to CASSLANYGYTF.

The chain couples TRBV28 to TRBJ1-2; no reliable D call. V shed 2 bases and J shed 6 bases, with 10 bases lying between them. CDR3 length: 13 amino acids. Looked up from germline, CDR1 is MDHEN and CDR2 is SYDVKM. CDR3 in amino acids: CASSLAGVNGYTF. The CDR3 DNA follows: TGTGCCAGCAGTTTAGCCGGAGTGAATGGCTACACCTTC.

This clone was seen a single time. V gene TRBV24-1 combines with J gene TRBJ2-7; TRBD1 matches at 8 bases. The germline V gene encodes CDR1 KGHDR and CDR2 SFDVKD. V was clipped by 2 bases and J by 0 bases; unmatched bases: 2. The CDR3 extends over 15 amino acids. The CDR3, as DNA: TGTGCCACCAGTGATTGGACAGGGAGCTCCTACGAGCAGTACTTC. It is translated as CATSDWTGSSYEQYF.

This clone was seen a few times. The chain employs TRBV13 and TRBJ2-5, with 7 nucleotides matching TRBD2. In germline, CDR1 is PRHDT, CDR2 FYEKMQ (reference sequence). The J segment lost 4 bases and the V segment lost 2 bases, leaving 4 bases of the junction unmatched. The CDR3 is 14 residues long. Here the CDR3 reads CASSLRGVVETQYF. CDR3 bases: TGTGCCAGCAGCTTACGGGGGGTGGTAGAGACCCAGTACTTC.

The rearrangement joins TRBV2 to TRBJ1-5; 9 bases are a match to TRBD1. CDR3 size: 16 residues. Germline V CDR1 and CDR2: SNHLY, FYNNEI. V lost 1 base to trimming and J lost 6 bases; unmatched junction nucleotides: 7. CDR3 sequence: CASSEVGTGWGQPQHF. CDR3 nucleotides: TGTGCCAGCAGTGAAGTCGGGACAGGGTGGGGTCAGCCCCAGCATTTT.

The V gene is TRBV4-2, the J gene TRBJ2-7; TRBD2 might be the D (7 bases). V dropped 3 bases and J dropped 7 bases, with 28 bases sitting between them. Per germline, CDR1 LGHNA and CDR2 YNFKEQ. This CDR3 has 18 amino acids. Here the CDR3 DNA reads TGTGCCAGCAGCCAGGCTCGTGGGGGGGCAGCGGGGCCTCAGGAGCAGTACTTC. Residues: CASSQARGGAAGPQEQYF.

The genes are TRBV30 and TRBJ1-3; D is unclear. This CDR3 has 17 amino acids. Germline CDR1 reads GTSNPN; CDR2 reads SVGIG (reference sequence). Trimming left V 0 bases short and J 0 bases short, with 15 bases between. CDR3 residues: CAWSVSFYRDSGNTIYF. CDR3 coding DNA: TGTGCCTGGAGTGTGAGTTTTTATCGAGACTCTGGAAACACCATATATTTT.

V gene TRBV9 combines with J gene TRBJ2-1; D may be TRBD1 (6 bases). Trimming left V 0 bases short and J 1 base short, with 11 bases between. The CDR3 runs 16 residues. CDR1 and CDR2 from the germline V gene are SGDLS and YYNGEE. CDR3 residues: CASSVASTGSYNEQFF. The DNA of the CDR3 is TGTGCCAGCAGCGTAGCCAGTACAGGGTCCTACAATGAGCAGTTCTTC.

The rearrangement links TRBV3-1 (or the pseudogene TRBV3-2) to TRBJ2-1, with D possibly being TRBD2 (6 bases). The V end was cut by 0 bases, the J end by 11 bases, with 29 bases between. There are 19 residues in the CDR3. CDR1 is LGHDT and CDR2 is YNNKEL in the germline V gene (reference sequence). For the CDR3, the DNA is TGTGCCAGCAGCCAAGATCAGTTCGGGCACGAACATATCCGCGGGAAGCAGTTCTTC. Protein product: CASSQDQFGHEHIRGKQFF.

CDR3 nucleotide sequence: TGTGCCAGCAGCTTATCCCGACAGGGCCGCTACGAGCAGTACTTC. It codes for CASSLSRQGRYEQYF. The J gene is TRBJ2-7, the V gene TRBV7-2; 7 positions match TRBD1. This CDR3 contains 15 residues. Germline assignment: CDR1 SGHTA and CDR2 FQGNSA. The junction had 7 bases not matched to a gene; V was cut back by 2 bases and J by 3 bases.

V and J are TRBV7-9 and TRBJ1-1; D unclear. The germline gives CDR1 SEHNR, CDR2 FQNEAQ (reference sequence). V lost 1 base to trimming and J lost 0 bases, with 9 bases between them. The CDR3 length is 15 residues. In DNA, the CDR3 is TGTGCCAGCAGCTTAGACGGGGAGATGAACACTGAAGCTTTCTTT. Protein product: CASSLDGEMNTEAFF.

The J gene is TRBJ2-5, the V gene TRBV11-1; 7 positions match TRBD2. V shed 5 bases, J shed 3 bases, and the junction held 6 bases outside the gene matches. From germline, CDR1 is SGHAT and CDR2 FQDESV (reference sequence). The length of the CDR3 is 14 residues. The CDR3 loop reads CASSPRRGKETQYF. For the CDR3, the DNA is TGTGCCAGCAGCCCGAGGCGGGGGAAAGAGACCCAGTACTTC.

This chain connects TRBV29-1 to TRBJ2-5; tentatively, D is TRBD1 (6 bases). Germline V lookup: CDR1 SQVTM, CDR2 ANQGSEA. The CDR3 loop spans 13 amino acids. The V and J ends lost 6 bases and 6 bases respectively, with 17 bases between them. The CDR3 DNA sequence: TGCAGCGTCCAATTGGGTGGGGGCAAGACCCAGTACTTC. Its protein is CSVQLGGGKTQYF.

The genes are TRBV11-2 and TRBJ2-7; 8 nucleotides match TRBD2. Trimming removed 0 bases from V and 0 bases from J; junction bases left unmatched: 10. The CDR3 runs to 18 residues. From germline, CDR1 is SGHAT and CDR2 FQNNGV. CDR3 coding DNA: TGTGCCAGCAGCTTAGATTCCGGGACTAGTTTCTTCTCCTACGAGCAGTACTTC. It codes for CASSLDSGTSFFSYEQYF. Using reference TRBV11-2 and TRBJ2-7 for the parts outside the CDR3, the full variable domain is EAGVAQSPRYKIIEKRQSVAFWCNPISGHATLYWYQQILGQGPKLLIQFQNNGVVDDSQLPKDRFSAERLKGVDSTLKIQPAKLEDSAVYLCASSLDSGTSFFSYEQYFGPGTRLTVT.

This chain joins TRBV5-4 and TRBJ2-1, with 8 bases matching TRBD2. The germline V gene encodes CDR1 SGHNT and CDR2 YYREEE (reference sequence). V gave up 2 bases and J gave up 5 bases; unmatched junction bases: 6. CDR3 size: 15 residues. The CDR3 DNA reads TGTGCCAGCAGCTTAGCGGGGGTCTTAAACAATGAGCAGTTCTTC. Protein product: CASSLAGVLNNEQFF.

The chain joins TRBV6-2 or TRBV6-3 to TRBJ2-3; 10 bases align to TRBD2. Germline V lookup: CDR1 MNHEY, CDR2 SVGEGT. The CDR3 length is 17 residues. Unmatched junction bases numbered 8, after V lost 0 bases and J lost 5 bases. CDR3 DNA: TGTGCCAGCAGTTACTCGTTAGCGGGAGGTCTTAAAGATACGCAGTATTTT. The encoded protein is CASSYSLAGGLKDTQYF.

V is TRBV10-3 and J is TRBJ2-3; D is ambiguous. The V end lost 2 bases, the J end lost 2 bases, and 5 bases lay between the germline ends. The CDR3 extends over 13 amino acids. Looked up from germline, CDR1 is ENHRY and CDR2 is SYGVKD. CDR3 sequence (DNA): TGTGCCATCAGTGAGCCTGTCACAGATACGCAGTATTTT. This sequence encodes CAISEPVTDTQYF.